The text below deals with one T cell receptor (beta chain). Its antigen remains unidentified. The data are from a study of cytomegalovirus exposure and HLA in healthy donors. Study findings and constraints: Researchers had no immune exposure information except CMV serostatus available. In an earlier analysis, in some 540 donors, most V segments appeared productive either ~90% or ~30% of the time.

Primers included in the PCR were 60 Vbeta and 13 Jbeta primers. Sequenced by immunoSEQ multiplex PCR; TCRdb stores in-frame clones only, minus some. The sample holds 150,000 to 200,000 clones, roughly three quarters seen once. The V gene end was trimmed by 6 bases and the J gene end by 2 bases; junction bases not matched to a gene: 7. The CDR3 sequence is 16 residues long. In germline, CDR1 is MDHEN, CDR2 SYDVKM. The source of this sequence is a man younger than 35 in good health and CMV-seropositive. This chain connects TRBV28 to TRBJ2-4, with 10 bases fitting TRBD1. The sequencing input was PBMCs. CDR3 sequence reads: CASSRWTGGTKNIQYF. CDR3 DNA: TGTGCCAGCAGCCGATGGACAGGGGGGACCAAAAACATTCAGTACTTC.